There are many counts of the clone carrying this T cell receptor beta chain. Its matching antigen is unknown. TCRdb independently ran MiXCR on the reads; one entry per CDR3 protein. The table includes around 270,000 distinct CDR3 sequences, approximately 9.2% detected once. These data are taken from a study of T cell repertoires in cytomegalovirus infection. Study context: Indications of both CMV infection and matching HLA type were provided by public TCR beta signatures.

Whole-study results and caveats: The ex vivo response was dominated by HLA-C-restricted CMV-specific TCR beta clonotypes. Carriers of CMV plus the relevant HLA were identified by cumulative public TCR beta family frequency.

This CDR3 has 20 amino acids. The germline gives CDR1 SGHTA, CDR2 FQGNSA. Germline trimming cut 1 base from V and 4 bases from J; bases unmatched to any gene: 14. The V gene is TRBV7-2, the J gene TRBJ2-6, with 9 bases fitting TRBD2. Sequenced material: PBMCs. This sequence originates from a human donor in good health (CMV status not recorded). Some clones in this sample may be carry-over from other donors' samples. CDR3 coding DNA: TGTGCCAGCAGCTTAGACCCAGCGGGAGGCCTCTCTTGGGGGGCCAACGTCCTGACTTTC. Translated, it gives CASSLDPAGGLSWGANVLTF. Variable domain in full (rest from reference TRBV7-2 and TRBJ2-6): GAGVSQSPSNKVTEKGKDVELRCDPISGHTALYWYRQSLGQGLEFLIYFQGNSAPDKSGLPSDRFSAERTGGSVSTLTIQRTQQEDSAVYLCASSLDPAGGLSWGANVLTFGAGSRLTVL.